These T cell receptor beta chains were read from a single sample in a study of T cell repertoires in cytomegalovirus infection. TCRdb reanalysed the reads using MiXCR and keeps one entry per CDR3 protein. The data hold some 800,000 distinct CDR3 sequences, with 25% to 30% observed a single time. Their antigen targets remain unknown. This material consisted of cultured CD8+ T cells from PBMCs, taken from culture after CMV antigen stimulation. All receptors derive from a human donor in good health (CMV status not recorded). Some clones in this sample may be carry-over from other donors' samples. CDR3s include the opening cysteine and the closing phenylalanine or tryptophan. Fields, in order: CDR3 protein, CDR3 DNA, J gene, clone size, D gene, V gene. D genes are given only for firm matches. Clone size is given for some rows only: seen once, a few or many times, or a class if the clone is expanded.

cdr3_aa: CASKAGTAVYNSPLHF; cdr3_nt: TGTGCCAGCAAAGCAGGGACAGCCGTGTATAATTCACCCCTCCACTTT; j_call: TRBJ1-6; clone_size: -; d_call: TRBD1; v_call: TRBV27
cdr3_aa: CASHPSGAGTGELFF; cdr3_nt: TGTGCCAGCCACCCGTCTGGGGCGGGCACCGGGGAGCTGTTTTTT; j_call: TRBJ2-2; clone_size: -; d_call: -; v_call: TRBV12-3/TRBV12-4
cdr3_aa: CASSPPGGPLNEQFF; cdr3_nt: TGTGCCAGTAGCCCCCCGGGGGGGCCACTTAATGAGCAGTTCTTC; j_call: TRBJ2-1; clone_size: -; d_call: TRBD2; v_call: TRBV19
cdr3_aa: CASSLVARDEQFF; cdr3_nt: TGTGCCAGCAGCTTAGTAGCGAGGGATGAGCAGTTCTTC; j_call: TRBJ2-1; clone_size: few; d_call: -; v_call: TRBV11-2
cdr3_aa: CASINVRGGQGSLLGAFF; cdr3_nt: TGTGCCAGCATCAATGTTCGCGGTGGACAGGGGTCTCTCCTTGGGGCTTTCTTT; j_call: TRBJ1-1; clone_size: -; d_call: TRBD1; v_call: TRBV28
cdr3_aa: CASSYLSGGTDTQYF; cdr3_nt: TGTGCCAGCAGTTACCTTTCAGGAGGCACAGATACGCAGTATTTT; j_call: TRBJ2-3; clone_size: few; d_call: -; v_call: TRBV6-5
cdr3_aa: CASSLSPTVGTEAFF; cdr3_nt: TGTGCCAGCAGTTTGAGTCCGACAGTGGGAACTGAAGCTTTCTTT; j_call: TRBJ1-1; clone_size: few; d_call: -; v_call: TRBV27
cdr3_aa: CASSLKADSSYEQYF; cdr3_nt: TGTGCCAGCAGTTTAAAGGCGGACAGCTCCTACGAGCAGTACTTC; j_call: TRBJ2-7; clone_size: -; d_call: -; v_call: TRBV27
cdr3_aa: CASSVGSGTEAFF; cdr3_nt: TGTGCCAGCAGCGTTGGTAGCGGCACTGAAGCTTTCTTT; j_call: TRBJ1-1; clone_size: -; d_call: -; v_call: TRBV9
cdr3_aa: CASSQQIAGQLGTEAFF; cdr3_nt: TGCGCCAGCAGCCAACAGATAGCCGGGCAACTGGGGACTGAAGCTTTCTTT; j_call: TRBJ1-1; clone_size: few; d_call: -; v_call: TRBV4-1
cdr3_aa: CSATPGALEAFF; cdr3_nt: TGCAGTGCAACTCCCGGGGCCCTAGAAGCTTTCTTT; j_call: TRBJ1-1; clone_size: -; d_call: -; v_call: TRBV20-1
cdr3_aa: CASSYSGLAGADTQYF; cdr3_nt: TGTGCCAGCAGTTACTCGGGACTAGCGGGCGCAGATACGCAGTATTTT; j_call: TRBJ2-3; clone_size: many; d_call: TRBD2; v_call: TRBV6-2/TRBV6-3
cdr3_aa: CSVEHEKLFF; cdr3_nt: TGCAGCGTTGAACATGAAAAACTGTTTTTT; j_call: TRBJ1-4; clone_size: -; d_call: -; v_call: TRBV29-1
cdr3_aa: CASSLTGVRRSYNSPLHF; cdr3_nt: TGTGCCAGCAGCCTGACAGGGGTCCGGAGGTCCTATAATTCACCCCTCCACTTT; j_call: TRBJ1-6; clone_size: few; d_call: TRBD1; v_call: TRBV12-3/TRBV12-4
cdr3_aa: CASSQESAGSGRYEQYF; cdr3_nt: TGCGCCAGCAGCCAAGAATCGGCCGGCAGTGGACGCTACGAGCAGTACTTC; j_call: TRBJ2-7; clone_size: few; d_call: -; v_call: TRBV4-1
cdr3_aa: CSARENRGAGSGANVLTF; cdr3_nt: TGCAGTGCTAGAGAAAATCGGGGGGCTGGCTCTGGGGCCAACGTCCTGACTTTC; j_call: TRBJ2-6; clone_size: -; d_call: -; v_call: TRBV20-1
cdr3_aa: CASRPQVTGELFF; cdr3_nt: TGTGCCAGTAGGCCCCAAGTCACCGGGGAGCTGTTTTTT; j_call: TRBJ2-2; clone_size: -; d_call: -; v_call: TRBV19
cdr3_aa: CASAATGKEQYF; cdr3_nt: TGTGCTAGTGCCGCGACAGGGAAGGAGCAGTACTTC; j_call: TRBJ2-7; clone_size: few; d_call: TRBD1; v_call: TRBV12-5
cdr3_aa: CASSIDLGTSTEAFF; cdr3_nt: TGTGCCAGTAGTATAGATCTTGGGACATCAACTGAAGCTTTCTTT; j_call: TRBJ1-1; clone_size: -; d_call: -; v_call: TRBV19
cdr3_aa: CATNQGAADTQYF; cdr3_nt: TGTGCCACCAATCAGGGGGCTGCAGATACGCAGTATTTT; j_call: TRBJ2-3; clone_size: -; d_call: TRBD1; v_call: TRBV19
cdr3_aa: CAISEERWSPSSYEQYF; cdr3_nt: TGTGCCATCAGTGAGGAACGATGGAGTCCAAGCTCCTACGAGCAGTACTTC; j_call: TRBJ2-7; clone_size: few; d_call: -; v_call: TRBV10-3
cdr3_aa: CASSVGGGEQYF; cdr3_nt: TGTGCCAGCAGCGTAGGCGGTGGGGAGCAGTACTTC; j_call: TRBJ2-7; clone_size: many; d_call: -; v_call: TRBV9
cdr3_aa: CASRGLAGGSDTQYF; cdr3_nt: TGTGCCAGCAGGGGACTAGCGGGGGGGTCAGATACGCAGTATTTT; j_call: TRBJ2-3; clone_size: many; d_call: TRBD2; v_call: TRBV7-6
cdr3_aa: CASSYSRGGIETQYF; cdr3_nt: TGTGCCAGCAGTTACTCGAGGGGGGGGATCGAGACCCAGTACTTC; j_call: TRBJ2-5; clone_size: once; d_call: -; v_call: TRBV6-8
cdr3_aa: CASSQEESGVYNEQFF; cdr3_nt: TGTGCCAGCAGCCAAGAGGAGAGCGGGGTCTACAATGAGCAGTTCTTC; j_call: TRBJ2-1; clone_size: few; d_call: TRBD2; v_call: TRBV4-2
cdr3_aa: CASSVGSLNQPQHF; cdr3_nt: TGTGCCAGCAGTGTTGGGTCCCTCAATCAGCCCCAGCATTTT; j_call: TRBJ1-5; clone_size: -; d_call: -; v_call: TRBV12-3/TRBV12-4
cdr3_aa: CASSVKTGWLDNEQFF; cdr3_nt: TGTGCCAGCAGCGTTAAAACTGGGTGGCTGGACAATGAGCAGTTCTTC; j_call: TRBJ2-1; clone_size: many; d_call: -; v_call: TRBV7-2
cdr3_aa: CASSPRTSALAQYF; cdr3_nt: TGTGCCAGCAGTCCCCGGACTAGCGCCCTGGCCCAGTACTTC; j_call: TRBJ2-5; clone_size: -; d_call: TRBD2; v_call: TRBV27
cdr3_aa: CASSEGQGGTGELFF; cdr3_nt: TGTGCCAGCAGCGAGGGACAGGGCGGCACCGGGGAGCTGTTTTTT; j_call: TRBJ2-2; clone_size: -; d_call: TRBD1; v_call: TRBV5-6
cdr3_aa: CASSVAPADTQYF; cdr3_nt: TGTGCCAGCAGCGTAGCTCCCGCAGATACGCAGTATTTT; j_call: TRBJ2-3; clone_size: few; d_call: -; v_call: TRBV9
cdr3_aa: CASSIVRDGFYEQYF; cdr3_nt: TGTGCCAGTAGTATAGTCCGGGACGGGTTCTACGAGCAGTACTTC; j_call: TRBJ2-7; clone_size: -; d_call: -; v_call: TRBV19
cdr3_aa: CASSPQGAEYHTEAFF; cdr3_nt: TGTGCCAGCAGTCCACAGGGGGCGGAATACCACACTGAAGCTTTCTTT; j_call: TRBJ1-1; clone_size: few; d_call: TRBD1; v_call: TRBV27
cdr3_aa: CSVEGAVEQYF; cdr3_nt: TGCAGCGTTGAAGGAGCAGTCGAGCAGTACTTC; j_call: TRBJ2-7; clone_size: -; d_call: -; v_call: TRBV29-1
cdr3_aa: CASSLFDRGYNQPQHF; cdr3_nt: TGTGCCAGCAGCTTATTTGACAGGGGTTACAATCAGCCCCAGCATTTT; j_call: TRBJ1-5; clone_size: few; d_call: TRBD1; v_call: TRBV7-6
cdr3_aa: CASSDGYSNQPQHF; cdr3_nt: TGCGCCAGCAGCGACGGTTATAGCAATCAGCCCCAGCATTTT; j_call: TRBJ1-5; clone_size: few; d_call: -; v_call: TRBV5-1
cdr3_aa: CASRPKGETEAFF; cdr3_nt: TGTGCCAGCAGACCTAAAGGGGAAACTGAAGCTTTCTTT; j_call: TRBJ1-1; clone_size: many; d_call: -; v_call: TRBV7-9
cdr3_aa: CASNPSGSEAFF; cdr3_nt: TGTGCCAGCAACCCCTCGGGTTCTGAAGCTTTCTTT; j_call: TRBJ1-1; clone_size: -; d_call: -; v_call: TRBV9
cdr3_aa: CASSQVGLEAFF; cdr3_nt: TGCGCCAGCAGCCAAGTGGGGTTAGAAGCTTTCTTT; j_call: TRBJ1-1; clone_size: few; d_call: -; v_call: TRBV4-1
cdr3_aa: CATSGIGDTNEKLFF; cdr3_nt: TGTGCCACCAGCGGGATAGGGGACACTAATGAAAAACTGTTTTTT; j_call: TRBJ1-4; clone_size: -; d_call: -; v_call: TRBV15
cdr3_aa: CASSETSGGPKNIQYF; cdr3_nt: TGTGCCAGCTCCGAGACTAGCGGGGGGCCCAAAAACATTCAGTACTTC; j_call: TRBJ2-4; clone_size: many; d_call: TRBD2; v_call: TRBV7-6
cdr3_aa: CAISPPGQGPFF; cdr3_nt: TGTGCCATCAGTCCCCCGGGACAGGGGCCTTTCTTC; j_call: TRBJ2-1; clone_size: -; d_call: TRBD1; v_call: TRBV10-3
cdr3_aa: CASSNLRGTTNGYTF; cdr3_nt: TGTGCCAGCAGTAACCTGAGGGGGACAACGAATGGCTACACCTTC; j_call: TRBJ1-2; clone_size: -; d_call: -; v_call: TRBV6-8
cdr3_aa: CASSLLTENTEAFF; cdr3_nt: TGTGCCAGCAGCCTTCTGACAGAGAACACTGAAGCTTTCTTT; j_call: TRBJ1-1; clone_size: many; d_call: -; v_call: TRBV7-2
cdr3_aa: CASSLWSPYNEQFF; cdr3_nt: TGTGCCAGCAGTTTATGGTCCCCCTACAATGAGCAGTTCTTC; j_call: TRBJ2-1; clone_size: few; d_call: -; v_call: TRBV27
cdr3_aa: CASSGTDTILSTDTQYF; cdr3_nt: TGTGCCAGCAGCGGGACAGACACAATTTTAAGCACAGATACGCAGTATTTT; j_call: TRBJ2-3; clone_size: many; d_call: TRBD1; v_call: TRBV12-3/TRBV12-4
cdr3_aa: CSANYPGPWTETQYF; cdr3_nt: TGCAGTGCCAATTATCCGGGACCTTGGACAGAGACCCAGTACTTC; j_call: TRBJ2-5; clone_size: few; d_call: -; v_call: TRBV20-1
cdr3_aa: CASSQDGQRGPSYEQYF; cdr3_nt: TGCGCCAGCAGCCAAGATGGTCAGCGGGGGCCCTCCTACGAGCAGTACTTC; j_call: TRBJ2-7; clone_size: many; d_call: TRBD2; v_call: TRBV4-1
cdr3_aa: CASSYSQGTGTDTQYF; cdr3_nt: TGTGCCAGCAGTTACTCTCAGGGTACAGGCACAGATACGCAGTATTTT; j_call: TRBJ2-3; clone_size: -; d_call: -; v_call: TRBV6-5
cdr3_aa: CASSLIGELFF; cdr3_nt: TGTGCCAGCAGCCTCATAGGGGAGCTGTTTTTT; j_call: TRBJ2-2; clone_size: many; d_call: -; v_call: TRBV7-8
cdr3_aa: CSVLIRVGPTREKLFF; cdr3_nt: TGCAGCGTCCTCATCCGGGTGGGCCCTACCCGGGAAAAACTGTTTTTT; j_call: TRBJ1-4; clone_size: -; d_call: -; v_call: TRBV29-1
cdr3_aa: CASGSGNEQFF; cdr3_nt: TGTGCCAGCGGCAGCGGGAATGAGCAGTTCTTC; j_call: TRBJ2-1; clone_size: few; d_call: -; v_call: TRBV6-2/TRBV6-3
cdr3_aa: CASSYSSFYNEQFF; cdr3_nt: TGTGCCAGCAGTTACTCTTCTTTTTACAATGAGCAGTTCTTC; j_call: TRBJ2-1; clone_size: few; d_call: -; v_call: TRBV6-5
cdr3_aa: CASSHRGWIDTEAFF; cdr3_nt: TGTGCCAGCAGTCACAGGGGTTGGATCGACACTGAAGCTTTCTTT; j_call: TRBJ1-1; clone_size: few; d_call: TRBD1; v_call: TRBV25-1
cdr3_aa: CASSLLGPYSYNEQFF; cdr3_nt: TGTGCCAGCAGCTTACTCGGGCCCTACTCCTACAATGAGCAGTTCTTC; j_call: TRBJ2-1; clone_size: many; d_call: -; v_call: TRBV7-8